This entry lists 22 T cell receptor beta chains sequenced from one sample in a study of T cell responses to AZD1222 COVID-19 vaccine. Sequenced by immunoSEQ multiplex PCR; TCRdb stores in-frame clones only, minus some. There are about 140,000 clones in the sample; approximately 89% occur only once, and around 2.8% lies in the top ten. The source material was peripheral blood, sampled on day 0 of AZD1222 vaccination. These receptors were collected from an adult in good health.

This chain links TRBV5-1 with TRBJ2-7; TRBD1 matches at 9 bases. From germline, CDR1 is SGHRS and CDR2 YFSETQ. Losses at the gene ends were 0 bases for V and 3 bases for J; bases not matched to a gene: 1. There are 14 residues in the CDR3. CDR3 residues: CASSLGDRVYEQYF. The CDR3 DNA sequence: TGCGCCAGCAGCTTGGGGGACAGGGTCTACGAGCAGTACTTC.

The chain employs TRBV7-3 and TRBJ2-3; 13 nucleotides match TRBD2. The CDR3 is made up of 16 amino acids. CDR1 is SGHTA and CDR2 is FQGTGA in the germline V gene. J gave up 4 bases and V 4 bases, and 5 bases lay outside the gene matches. The CDR3 is CASSSRTSGGSDTQYF. CDR3 coding DNA: TGTGCCAGCAGCTCTCGGACTAGCGGGGGTTCAGATACGCAGTATTTT. The full variable domain, rest sourced from reference TRBV7-3 and TRBJ2-3, is GAGVSQTPSNKVTEKGKYVELRCDPISGHTALYWYRQSLGQGPEFLIYFQGTGAADDSGLPNDRFFAVRPEGSVSTLKIQRTERGDSAVYLCASSSRTSGGSDTQYFGPGTRLTVL.

The chain employs TRBV5-1 and TRBJ2-5; D uncertain. Germline CDR1 SGHRS, CDR2 YFSETQ. Trimming removed 4 bases at V and 1 base at J, with 11 bases between. This CDR3 comprises 14 residues. This chain's CDR3 is CASSDSESQETQYF. As DNA, the CDR3 is TGCGCCAGCAGCGATTCGGAATCCCAAGAGACCCAGTACTTC.

The V and J genes are TRBV23-1 and TRBJ2-7; perhaps TRBD2 as D (5 bases). TRBV23-1 is known as an ORF, though its function is uncertain. The CDR3 contains 12 residues. Trimming stripped 4 bases from V and 5 bases from J, with 9 bases between. The CDR3 loop reads CASSLDYHEQYF. DNA for the CDR3: TGCGCCAGCAGTCTTGACTACCACGAGCAGTACTTC.

V gene TRBV28 combines with J gene TRBJ1-5, with D uncertain. The CDR3 spans 14 residues. Germline V gene sequence: CDR1 MDHEN, CDR2 SYDVKM. V lost 7 bases and J lost 4, with 14 bases in between. CDR3 sequence (DNA): TGTGCCAGCACCGTTGTGGGGTCAAATCAGCCCCAGCATTTT. It encodes CASTVVGSNQPQHF.

The chain recombines TRBV19 with TRBJ1-6, with 8 bases fitting TRBD1. The germline V gene encodes CDR1 LNHDA and CDR2 SQIVND (reference sequence). With 6 bases clipped from V and 7 bases from J, the junction kept 11 bases outside the gene matches. This CDR3 has 16 residues. CDR3: CASRLQGALSNSPLHF. The CDR3 nucleotides read TGTGCCAGTAGACTGCAGGGGGCCCTCTCCAATTCACCCCTCCACTTT.

This chain links TRBV7-3 with TRBJ2-2; 8 bases fit TRBD1. The CDR3 extends over 17 amino acids. J lost 4 bases, V lost 8 bases, and 15 bases had no gene match. Germline CDR1 is SGHTA and CDR2 is FQGTGA. In DNA, the CDR3 is TGTGCCAGCTCGGGTCGGCAGGGGGCGTCAGGCACCGGGGAGCTGTTTTTT. Amino acid sequence: CASSGRQGASGTGELFF. The whole variable domain, filled in from reference TRBV7-3 and TRBJ2-2, reads GAGVSQTPSNKVTEKGKYVELRCDPISGHTALYWYRQSLGQGPEFLIYFQGTGAADDSGLPNDRFFAVRPEGSVSTLKIQRTERGDSAVYLCASSGRQGASGTGELFFGEGSRLTVL.

The count of this clone is one. V gene TRBV5-1 combines with J gene TRBJ2-7, with TRBD1 as a possible D gene (6 bases). The CDR3 has 12 residues. V lost 4 bases and J 3 bases, leaving 8 bases between the germline ends. Per the germline V gene, CDR1 is SGHRS and CDR2 is YFSETQ. The CDR3 DNA reads as TGCGCCAGCAGCGCACAGGGCTACGAGCAGTACTTC. Translated: CASSAQGYEQYF.

The rearrangement links TRBV15 to TRBJ1-1; tentatively, D is TRBD1 (5 bases). Trimming removed 3 bases from V and 0 bases from J, with 8 bases in between. CDR3 length: 14 residues. Germline V gene lookup returns CDR1 LNHNV and CDR2 YYDKDF (reference sequence). The CDR3 DNA follows: TGTGCCACCAGCAGGGGGACGGTGAACACTGAAGCTTTCTTT. This codes for CATSRGTVNTEAFF.

The chain combines TRBV15 with TRBJ1-1, with 8 nucleotides matching TRBD1. This CDR3 is 14 amino acids long. From germline, CDR1 is LNHNV and CDR2 YYDKDF (reference sequence). J was trimmed by 9 bases and V by 2 bases; bases with no gene match: 8. CDR3 in DNA: TGTGCCACCAGCAGACCCGACAGGGGAGTGAAAGCTTTCTTT. It yields the protein CATSRPDRGVKAFF.

The chain couples TRBV28 to TRBJ2-7; 9 bases map to TRBD1. The CDR3 loop spans 16 amino acids. V gave up 4 bases and J gave up 5 bases; unmatched junction bases: 12. CDR1 is MDHEN and CDR2 is SYDVKM in the germline V gene. CDR3 in amino acids: CASSSYGTGQANEQYF. DNA of the CDR3: TGTGCCAGCAGTTCCTATGGGACAGGGCAGGCCAACGAGCAGTACTTC. Full variable domain (outside the CDR3, taken from reference TRBV28 and TRBJ2-7): DVKVTQSSRYLVKRTGEKVFLECVQDMDHENMFWYRQDPGLGLRLIYFSYDVKMKEKGDIPEGYSVSREKKERFSLILESASTNQTSMYLCASSSYGTGQANEQYFGPGTRLTVT.

In its sample, this clone was seen a few times. This chain uses TRBV5-1 with TRBJ2-5, with a possible D match to TRBD1 (6 bases). Germline lookup yields CDR1 SGHRS and CDR2 YFSETQ. The CDR3 sequence is 17 residues long. The germline V and J ends were trimmed by 4 bases and 4 bases, with 23 bases remaining between them. DNA for the CDR3: TGCGCCAGCAGCCAAATTCCCCGGGACATAGGACCAGAGACCCAGTACTTC. Amino acid sequence: CASSQIPRDIGPETQYF.

V is TRBV28 and J is TRBJ1-4, with 7 bases identical to TRBD1. J was trimmed by 7 bases and V by 8 bases; bases with no gene match: 16. The CDR3 contains 16 residues. From germline, CDR1 is MDHEN and CDR2 SYDVKM. The CDR3 DNA is TGTGCCAGCGCCTTATGGGACAGTGGGTTGACTGAAAAACTGTTTTTT. Residues: CASALWDSGLTEKLFF.

V usage is TRBV7-9 and J usage is TRBJ1-5; possibly TRBD1 for D (6 bases). The CDR3 is 13 residues long. V lost 3 bases and J lost 5, with 8 bases in between. Germline values: CDR1 SEHNR, CDR2 FQNEAQ (reference sequence). The CDR3 loop is CASSLGGHQPQHF. The CDR3 bases are TGTGCCAGCAGCTTGGGGGGGCATCAGCCCCAGCATTTT. Supplemented by reference TRBV7-9 and TRBJ1-5, the full variable domain reads DTGVSQNPRHKITKRGQNVTFRCDPISEHNRLYWYRQTLGQGPEFLTYFQNEAQLEKSRLLSDRFSAERPKGSFSTLEIQRTEQGDSAMYLCASSLGGHQPQHFGDGTRLSIL.

The CDR3 sequence is CASSIVAGRDIQYF. The DNA of the CDR3 is TGTGCCAGTAGTATAGTTGCAGGAAGAGACATTCAGTACTTC. The chain couples TRBV19 to TRBJ2-4; D gene unclear. CDR1 LNHDA and CDR2 SQIVND come from the germline V gene (reference sequence). Trimming took 1 base from V and 8 from J, leaving 12 bases between them. The CDR3 is 14 amino acids.

This clone was observed a single time. The rearrangement uses TRBV30 and TRBJ2-7; possible D gene TRBD1, 5 bases. This CDR3 is built from 12 residues. Germline V gene lookup returns CDR1 GTSNPN and CDR2 SVGIG (reference sequence). The CDR3 reads CAISTDNYEQYF. The CDR3 coding sequence is TGTGCGATCTCGACAGACAACTACGAGCAGTACTTC.

The chain recombines TRBV18 with TRBJ1-3; D call uncertain. The CDR3 extends over 16 amino acids. V gave up 3 bases and J gave up 0 bases, with 12 bases separating them. Germline V CDR1 and CDR2: KGHSH, LQKENI. The CDR3 loop reads CASSPPSLASGNTIYF. The CDR3 coding sequence is TGTGCCAGCTCACCTCCGAGCCTGGCCTCTGGAAACACCATATATTTT.

The chain's CDR3 is CASSRYGSAGEQFF. The CDR3 DNA follows: TGTGCCAGCAGCCGCTATGGGTCTGCAGGTGAGCAGTTCTTC. The chain couples TRBV28 to TRBJ2-1, with unresolved D. Germline CDR1 is MDHEN and CDR2 is SYDVKM. V lost 6 bases to trimming and J lost 9 bases, with 18 bases between them. The CDR3 contains 14 residues.

The rearrangement uses TRBV15 and TRBJ1-4, with 7 bases identical to TRBD1. The CDR3 covers 13 residues. CDR1 and CDR2 from the germline V gene are LNHNV and YYDKDF (reference sequence). With 4 bases clipped from V and 6 bases from J, the junction kept 2 bases outside the gene matches. The CDR3: CATSNRGDEKLFF. The CDR3 DNA follows: TGTGCCACCAGCAACAGGGGAGATGAAAAACTGTTTTTT.

The genes are TRBV11-2 and TRBJ2-5; TRBD2 matches at 7 bases. This CDR3 is 16 amino acids long. The germline gives CDR1 SGHAT, CDR2 FQNNGV. V lost 3 bases, J lost 6 bases, and 13 bases stayed unmatched. The CDR3 nucleotides are TGTGCCAGCAGCTTGGGGGGGAGGGGATTTTTAAAGACCCAGTACTTC. Protein: CASSLGGRGFLKTQYF.

The V call is TRBV28, the J call TRBJ1-5, with a possible D match to TRBD1 (6 bases). The ends were cut back, 3 bases at V and 4 bases at J, with 10 bases in the middle. Germline V gives CDR1 MDHEN, CDR2 SYDVKM. The CDR3 contains 14 residues. The CDR3 region has the DNA TGTGCCAGCAGTTTGACAGGTTTAAATCAGCCCCAGCATTTT. Its protein product is CASSLTGLNQPQHF.

This chain joins TRBV4-2 and TRBJ1-6; D ambiguous. V lost 0 bases, J lost 9 bases, and 6 bases lay in between. The CDR3 runs 13 residues. Germline V gene lookup returns CDR1 LGHNA and CDR2 YNFKEQ. CDR3 region: CASSQEEGSPLHF. The CDR3 DNA sequence: TGTGCCAGCAGCCAAGAGGAGGGTTCACCCCTCCACTTT.